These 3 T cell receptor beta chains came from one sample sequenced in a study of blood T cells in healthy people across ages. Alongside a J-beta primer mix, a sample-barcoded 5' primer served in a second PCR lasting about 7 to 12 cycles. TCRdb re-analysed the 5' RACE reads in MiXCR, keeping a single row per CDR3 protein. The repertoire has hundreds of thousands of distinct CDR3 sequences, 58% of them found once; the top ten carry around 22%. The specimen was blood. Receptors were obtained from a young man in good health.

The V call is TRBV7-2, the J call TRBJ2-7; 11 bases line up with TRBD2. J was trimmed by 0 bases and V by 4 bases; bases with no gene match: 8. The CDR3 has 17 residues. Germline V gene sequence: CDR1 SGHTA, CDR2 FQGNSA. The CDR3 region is CASSWETSGEYSYEQYF. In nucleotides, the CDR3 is TGTGCCAGCAGCTGGGAGACTAGCGGGGAATACTCCTACGAGCAGTACTTC. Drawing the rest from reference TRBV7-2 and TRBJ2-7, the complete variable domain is GAGVSQSPSNKVTEKGKDVELRCDPISGHTALYWYRQSLGQGLEFLIYFQGNSAPDKSGLPSDRFSAERTGGSVSTLTIQRTQQEDSAVYLCASSWETSGEYSYEQYFGPGTRLTVT.

In nucleotides, the CDR3 is TGTGCCAGTCGCACCACAGGTGGAGGGGACCGCTCACCCCTCCACTTT. As protein: CASRTTGGGDRSPLHF. This chain connects TRBV11-2 to TRBJ1-6; maybe TRBD1 (5 bases). CDR3 length equals 16 residues. Germline CDR1 and CDR2: SGHAT and FQNNGV. Trimming pared 9 bases from V and 10 bases from J, leaving 25 bases between.

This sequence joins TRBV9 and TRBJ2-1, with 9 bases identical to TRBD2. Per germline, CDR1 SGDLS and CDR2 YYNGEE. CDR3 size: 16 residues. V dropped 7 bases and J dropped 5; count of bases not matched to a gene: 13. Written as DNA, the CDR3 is TGTGCCAGCTCCCCTCGGGGTAGCGGGGGCCACAATGAGCAGTTCTTC. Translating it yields CASSPRGSGGHNEQFF.